These T cell receptor beta chains were read from a single sample in a study of response to subunit inactivated influenza vaccine. TCRdb processed the RT-PCR reads anew with MiXCR; each CDR3 protein has one entry. The sample lists 610,000 or so distinct CDR3 sequences, 14% occurring once. The starting material was PBMCs from blood, obtained roughly 13 days after vaccination. These receptors were collected from a man aged 50-60 years who received an inactivated influenza vaccine. Both conserved end residues are part of each CDR3. D genes are given only for firm matches. The size field is filled for only some rows; it gives once, few, many or a size class.

clone_size,v_call,j_call,d_call,cdr3_aa,cdr3_nt
few,TRBV20-1,TRBJ2-3,.,CSANSGLEDTQYF,TGCAGTGCTAACTCGGGGCTCGAAGATACGCAGTATTTT
.,TRBV20-1,TRBJ2-2,TRBD2,CSAEGLAGFTGELFF,TGCAGTGCGGAGGGTTTAGCGGGGTTCACCGGGGAGCTGTTTTTT
many,TRBV19,TRBJ2-6,.,CASSLRLHDVLTF,TGTGCCAGTAGTCTGCGCTTGCATGACGTCCTGACTTTC
.,TRBV29-1,TRBJ2-4,TRBD2,CSARGAGGTNIQYF,TGCAGCGCCCGGGGAGCGGGGGGCACCAACATTCAGTACTTC
.,TRBV20-1,TRBJ2-1,TRBD2,CSARDPGLAGDNEQFF,TGCAGTGCTAGAGACCCAGGACTAGCGGGAGACAATGAGCAGTTCTTC
few,TRBV14,TRBJ2-7,.,CASSQDSVSYEQYF,TGTGCCAGCAGCCAAGATTCGGTTTCCTACGAGCAGTACTTC
.,TRBV3-1,TRBJ2-3,TRBD1,CASSQEWDRGPTDTQYF,TGTGCCAGCAGCCAAGAGTGGGACAGGGGACCGACAGATACGCAGTATTTT
many,TRBV12-3/TRBV12-4,TRBJ2-2,TRBD2,CASSRTSGGFGELFF,TGTGCCAGCAGCCGGACTAGCGGGGGTTTCGGGGAGCTGTTTTTT
few,TRBV3-1,TRBJ1-5,.,CASSVTASANQPQHF,TGTGCCAGCAGCGTGACGGCTTCGGCGAATCAGCCCCAGCATTTT
few,TRBV6-1,TRBJ2-2,.,CASSGDFTGELFF,TGTGCCAGCAGCGGGGATTTCACCGGGGAGCTGTTTTTT
many,TRBV20-1,TRBJ2-3,.,CSATRTDTQYF,TGCAGTGCCACCAGGACAGATACGCAGTATTTT
.,TRBV7-9,TRBJ2-5,.,CASSLKRSGASRETQYF,TGTGCCAGCAGCTTAAAACGGTCGGGGGCCTCACGGGAGACCCAGTACTTC
.,TRBV4-2,TRBJ2-1,TRBD2,CASSQLRGGEDEQFF,TGTGCCAGCAGCCAATTACGGGGGGGCGAGGATGAGCAGTTCTTC
.,TRBV7-9,TRBJ1-5,TRBD1,CASSLEDREGNQPQHF,TGTGCCAGCAGCTTAGAGGACAGGGAGGGCAATCAGCCCCAGCATTTT
few,TRBV6-4,TRBJ1-2,TRBD1,CASSEGTGYYGYTF,TGTGCCAGCAGTGAAGGGACAGGCTACTATGGCTACACCTTC
many,TRBV27,TRBJ1-5,TRBD1,CASRESGQDSNQPQHF,TGTGCCAGCAGAGAATCGGGACAGGACAGCAATCAGCCCCAGCATTTT
.,TRBV7-9,TRBJ2-3,TRBD2,CASSDPGLAVTDTQYF,TGTGCCAGCAGCGATCCGGGACTAGCGGTCACAGATACGCAGTATTTT
many,TRBV15,TRBJ1-5,TRBD1,CATSRDLRGQDNQPQHF,TGTGCCACCAGCAGAGATTTGAGGGGACAGGACAATCAGCCCCAGCATTTT
.,TRBV29-1,TRBJ2-3,.,CSVTPPGGSTDTQYF,TGCAGCGTTACTCCTCCTGGTGGGAGCACAGATACGCAGTATTTT
.,TRBV5-5,TRBJ1-5,.,CASSSGSNNQPQHF,TGTGCCAGCAGCTCCGGGTCGAACAATCAGCCCCAGCATTTT
.,TRBV2,TRBJ1-5,.,CASSKINQPQHF,TGTGCCAGCAGTAAGATCAATCAGCCCCAGCATTTT
few,TRBV12-3/TRBV12-4,TRBJ1-5,.,CASSDGGPSNQPQHF,TGTGCCAGCAGTGATGGGGGACCTAGCAATCAGCCCCAGCATTTT
once,TRBV20-1,TRBJ1-1,TRBD1,CSARVDRGLVYTEAFF,TGCAGTGCTAGAGTCGACAGGGGGCTGGTGTACACTGAAGCTTTCTTT
.,TRBV10-3,TRBJ1-2,TRBD1,CAISPGQGTNYGYTF,TGTGCCATCAGTCCGGGACAGGGGACTAACTATGGCTACACCTTC
.,TRBV3-1,TRBJ1-6,TRBD1,CASQTGAGNSPLHF,TGTGCCAGCCAGACAGGGGCGGGAAATTCACCCCTCCACTTT
.,TRBV7-2,TRBJ1-3,.,CASSPASSGNTIYF,TGTGCCAGCAGCCCAGCTAGCTCTGGAAACACCATATATTTT
few,TRBV7-9,TRBJ2-5,.,CASSAAGMRETQYF,TGTGCCAGCAGCGCAGCCGGGATGAGGGAGACCCAGTACTTC
.,TRBV12-3/TRBV12-4,TRBJ2-5,.,CASSLWGTGDEETQYF,TGTGCCAGCAGTTTATGGGGCACCGGTGACGAAGAGACCCAGTACTTC
.,TRBV12-5,TRBJ2-2,.,CASGYKITGELFF,TGTGCTAGTGGTTATAAGATCACCGGGGAGCTGTTTTTT
few,TRBV29-1,TRBJ2-3,.,CSVGPGTLADTQYF,TGCAGCGTGGGACCGGGAACCCTGGCAGATACGCAGTATTTT
.,TRBV6-2/TRBV6-3,TRBJ2-7,.,CASTRAGIYEQYF,TGTGCCAGCACCCGGGCCGGGATCTACGAGCAGTACTTC
few,TRBV12-3/TRBV12-4,TRBJ1-2,.,CASSLYPGGWATNYGYTF,TGTGCCAGCAGTTTATATCCCGGGGGATGGGCCACTAACTATGGCTACACCTTC
.,TRBV6-1,TRBJ1-5,.,CASSPGSGYNQPQHF,TGTGCCAGCAGTCCGGGATCCGGATACAATCAGCCCCAGCATTTT
.,TRBV4-3,TRBJ1-2,.,CASSQEVGRGYGYTF,TGCGCCAGCAGCCAAGAGGTTGGCAGGGGCTATGGCTACACCTTC
few,TRBV7-8,TRBJ2-1,TRBD2,CASSSTPSGISDEQFF,TGTGCCAGCAGCTCCACCCCTAGCGGGATTAGCGATGAGCAGTTCTTC
.,TRBV10-3,TRBJ2-3,.,CAISEHQVEQDTDTQYF,TGTGCCATCAGTGAGCACCAAGTAGAGCAGGACACAGATACGCAGTATTTT